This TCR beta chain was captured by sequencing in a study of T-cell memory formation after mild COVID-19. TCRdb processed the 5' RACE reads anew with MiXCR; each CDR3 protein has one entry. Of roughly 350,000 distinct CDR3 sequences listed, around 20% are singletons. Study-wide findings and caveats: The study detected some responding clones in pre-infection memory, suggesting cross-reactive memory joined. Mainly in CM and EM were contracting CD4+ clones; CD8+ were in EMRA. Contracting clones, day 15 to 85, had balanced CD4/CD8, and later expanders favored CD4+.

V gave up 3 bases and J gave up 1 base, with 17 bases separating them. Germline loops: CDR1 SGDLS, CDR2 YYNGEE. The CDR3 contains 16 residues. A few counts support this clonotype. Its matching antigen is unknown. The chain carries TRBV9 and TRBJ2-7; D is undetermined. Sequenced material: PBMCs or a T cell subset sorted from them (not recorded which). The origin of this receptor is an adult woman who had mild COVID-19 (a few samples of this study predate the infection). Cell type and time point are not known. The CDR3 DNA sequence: TGTGCCAGCAGCGCTGGCGGTCATGGGGTGTCCTACGAGCAGTACTTC. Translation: CASSAGGHGVSYEQYF.